The 13 T cell receptor beta chains presented below share a single source sample, sequenced in a study of regulatory T cells in long-lasting Graves disease. Specified time point: persistent/refractory GD, antithyroid drugs over 5 years with positive TRAb. PBMC-derived RNA was used for the TCR library. Building the TCR beta libraries relied on iRepertoire HTBI primers, and CDR3 regions underwent Arm-PCR. Each CDR3 protein gets one entry after TCRdb re-called the multiplex PCR reads with MiXCR. The sample lists about 430,000 distinct CDR3 sequences, roughly a fifth occurring once. The input for sequencing was peripheral blood mononuclear cells (PBMCs), taken when the disease was refractory, from a patient treated with antithyroid drugs. The receptors were gathered from a female donor with Graves disease.

This clonotype was seen more than once but under ten times. The rearrangement links TRBV3-1 to TRBJ1-6; no definite D call. This CDR3 contains 12 residues. V was clipped by 4 bases and J by 8 bases, with 6 bases between them. Germline V CDR1 and CDR2: LGHDT, YNNKEL (reference sequence). The DNA for the CDR3 is TGTGCCAGCAGCCGCCGAGATTCACCCCTCCACTTT. Translation gives CASSRRDSPLHF. The complete variable domain, with remaining parts taken from reference TRBV3-1 and TRBJ1-6, reads DTAVSQTPKYLVTQMGNDKSIKCEQNLGHDTMYWYKQDSKKFLKIMFSYNNKELIINETVPNRFSPKSPDKAHLNLHINSLELGDSAVYFCASSRRDSPLHFGNGTRLTVT.

This chain links TRBV2 with TRBJ1-4; TRBD1 matches at 7 bases. V shed 8 bases, J shed 5 bases, and the junction held 5 bases outside the gene matches. The V gene's germline CDR1 is SNHLY and CDR2 FYNNEI. The CDR3 runs 13 residues. CDR3 nucleotides: TGTGCCAGCGGGGGACAGACGAATGAAAAACTGTTTTTT. Translating gives CASGGQTNEKLFF.

This clonotype occurred many times. The chain combines TRBV11-2 with TRBJ2-7; D not certain. The germline CDR1 and CDR2 sequences are SGHAT and FQNNGV. The CDR3 covers 14 residues. Between the trimmed V and J ends, which lost 5 bases and 2 bases, there was a span of 13 bases. CDR3 region: CASSPWTQTYEQYF. The CDR3 region has the DNA TGTGCCAGCAGCCCGTGGACCCAAACCTACGAGCAGTACTTC. Using reference TRBV11-2 and TRBJ2-7 for the parts outside the CDR3, the full variable domain is EAGVAQSPRYKIIEKRQSVAFWCNPISGHATLYWYQQILGQGPKLLIQFQNNGVVDDSQLPKDRFSAERLKGVDSTLKIQPAKLEDSAVYLCASSPWTQTYEQYFGPGTRLTVT.

The count of this clonotype is one. The chain carries TRBV3-1 and TRBJ2-2; D tentatively reads TRBD1 or TRBD2 (7 bases each). The length of the CDR3 is 15 residues. Germline V CDR1 and CDR2: LGHDT, YNNKEL (reference sequence). V was trimmed by 9 bases and J by 4 bases, leaving 18 bases between them. CDR3 nucleotides: TGTGCCAGTATCGCGGGGGACAGAAGCACCGGGGAGCTGTTTTTT. Amino acid sequence: CASIAGDRSTGELFF.

With regard to this clonotype: A read error may be the cause here, since a much bigger clone is one base away. This chain joins TRBV2 and TRBJ2-7, with TRBD1 as a possible D gene (8 bases). Germline CDR1 is SNHLY and CDR2 is FYNNEI. V lost 11 bases and J lost 6, with 23 bases in between. This CDR3 comprises 14 residues. DNA for the CDR3: TGTGCCGTCCTCGACTCGACAGGGGAGGGCGAGCAGTACTTC. Its protein product is CAVLDSTGEGEQYF.

The sample holds a few counts of this clonotype. V gene TRBV7-9 combines with J gene TRBJ2-7; tentatively, D is TRBD1 (6 bases). CDR1 SEHNR and CDR2 FQNEAQ come from the germline V gene (reference sequence). Trimming pared 5 bases from V and 2 bases from J, leaving 16 bases between. The CDR3 has 15 amino acids. The CDR3 DNA is TGTGCCAGCAGCCCCCCGGAACAGGGTACCTACGAGCAGTACTTC. This translates into CASSPPEQGTYEQYF.

This clonotype came up many times. The rearrangement links TRBV15 to TRBJ2-7; 13 bases align to TRBD2. Germline lookup yields CDR1 LNHNV and CDR2 YYDKDF (reference sequence). The CDR3 extends over 17 amino acids. Losses at the gene ends were 1 base for V and 0 bases for J; bases not matched to a gene: 3. The DNA of the CDR3 is TGTGCCACCAGCAGAGGACTAGCGGGAGGCATCTCCTACGAGCAGTACTTC. Amino acids: CATSRGLAGGISYEQYF.

This chain joins TRBV20-1 and TRBJ2-7, with TRBD2 matching 9 bases. V was clipped by 6 bases and J by 3 bases; unmatched bases: 15. Looked up from germline, CDR1 is DFQATT and CDR2 is SNEGSKA (reference sequence). The CDR3 length is 16 residues. The CDR3 coding sequence is TGCAGTGCGTCCGGACTAGCGAACCGGAGCGTCTACGAGCAGTACTTC. It codes for CSASGLANRSVYEQYF.

The chain is built from TRBV7-9 and TRBJ2-2; D is undetermined. The V end was cut by 11 bases, the J end by 8 bases, with 12 bases between. This CDR3 region has 11 residues. Germline V gives CDR1 SEHNR, CDR2 FQNEAQ (reference sequence). The CDR3 spells CASSEIGELFF. The CDR3 DNA reads TGTGCCTCGTCCGAAATAGGGGAGCTGTTTTTT.

The rearrangement uses TRBV10-3 and TRBJ2-2; D perhaps matches TRBD1 (6 bases). Trimming left V 9 bases short and J 0 bases short, with 17 bases between. Germline CDR1 reads ENHRY; CDR2 reads SYGVKD. The length of the CDR3 is 16 residues. The CDR3 bases are TGTGCCATTCTCCTGACAGGCAACACGAACACCGGGGAGCTGTTTTTT. Its protein product is CAILLTGNTNTGELFF.

The J gene is TRBJ2-3, the V gene TRBV6-2 or TRBV6-3, with TRBD2 identical over 9 bases. From germline, CDR1 is MNHEY and CDR2 SVGEGT. The J segment lost 1 base and the V segment lost 5 bases, leaving 7 bases of the junction unmatched. The CDR3 loop spans 16 amino acids. The CDR3 sequence is CASSPYAGGRTDTQYF. The DNA of the CDR3 is TGTGCCAGCAGTCCTTATGCGGGAGGGCGCACAGATACGCAGTATTTT.

A few counts support this clonotype. The chain links TRBV5-1 to TRBJ2-7, with 9 bases lining up with TRBD1. CDR3 length equals 16 residues. Germline V gene data show CDR1 as SGHRS and CDR2 as YFSETQ. The V and J ends lost 4 bases and 3 bases, in that order; junction bases with no gene match: 11. Here the CDR3 DNA reads TGCGCCAGCAGCATCTCGACAGGGGGAGAATTCTACGAGCAGTACTTC. It codes for CASSISTGGEFYEQYF.

This clonotype has only a few counts. The V call is TRBV27, the J call TRBJ2-1; no clear D. Germline assignment: CDR1 MNHEY and CDR2 SMNVEV (reference sequence). V lost 5 bases to trimming and J lost 2 bases, with 10 bases between them. This CDR3 contains 14 residues. CDR3 DNA: TGTGCCAGCAGTCTCGACACCCCCTACAATGAGCAGTTCTTC. Amino acid sequence: CASSLDTPYNEQFF.